Sequencing of this T cell receptor (beta chain) was carried out in a study of T cells in Graves' hyperthyroidism and ophthalmopathy. Regarding the study as a whole: A 13 V-J model separated ophthalmopathy from stable hyperthyroidism.

The CDR3 consists of 13 residues. The V end was cut by 2 bases, the J end by 1 base, with 5 bases between. Germline CDR1 and CDR2: MNHEY and SVGAGI. This clonotype was seen at least ten times. Its antigen remains unidentified. From RNA transcripts, TCR beta CDR3 regions were amplified. The HTBI primer set drove a first-round RT-PCR of the TCR CDR3. In TCRdb, the multiplex PCR reads were re-called with MiXCR into one record per CDR3 protein. The sample carries more than 500,000 distinct CDR3 sequences, about 15% recorded once. More than 9.5 ml fresh peripheral blood yielded the PBMCs. The sequenced sample was blood. This chain connects TRBV6-5 to TRBJ1-1; D is ambiguous. The clonotype comes from a woman in her thirties or forties with Graves' ophthalmopathy. Here the CDR3 DNA reads TGTGCCAGCAGTTACGCCCAGAACACTGAAGCTTTCTTT. Its translation is CASSYAQNTEAFF.